The clone carrying this TCR beta chain appeared once. The use of genomic DNA as template underpinned the TCR beta VDJ and CDR3 profiling. A single record per CDR3 protein comes from TCRdb applying MiXCR to the reads. The table shows about 40,000 distinct CDR3 sequences, with less than 65% occurring only once. This sample was included in a study of CD8+CD57+ T cells in acquired aplastic anemia. Study-wide background: Quantities of DNA derived from sorted CD4+ and CD8+ cells averaged roughly 3 ug.

Individuals selected for sequencing had exhibited CD8+CD57+ cell expansion on flow cytometry. The CDR3 runs 13 residues. In germline, CDR1 is MGHDK, CDR2 SYGVNS. With V trimmed by 3 bases and J by 7 bases, 4 bases remained unmatched. The J gene is TRBJ1-2, the V gene TRBV25-1; 8 positions agree with TRBD1. The sequence was obtained from a human donor with aplastic anemia. The specimen sequenced was sorted CD4+, CD8+, or CD8+CD57+ T cells (not recorded which) from PBMCs. The CDR3 spells CASSEQGASGYTF. CDR3 sequence (DNA): TGTGCCAGCAGTGAGCAGGGGGCAAGTGGCTACACCTTC.